The T cell receptor (beta chain) under discussion was sequenced for a study of metastatic and nonmetastatic thyroid tumors. CDR1 and CDR2 from the germline V gene are MNHNS and SASEGT. Trimming took off 5 bases at V and 3 bases at J, with 20 bases between the two ends. The CDR3 runs 16 residues. Thyroid surgery was preceded by no treatment in any patient. Methods used by the authors: It was from CDR3 differences across clinicopathological groups that a distant-metastasis classifier for papillary thyroid cancer was built. TCRdb re-called clones via MiXCR from the PCR reads. The V and J calls, along with clone size, are taken from TCRdb and not from the paper's own processing. The data contain around 10,000 clones, around 30% of them singletons. A word on this clone: The conserved final phenylalanine or tryptophan is absent from the CDR3, which likely points to a read error.

The rearrangement uses TRBV6-1 and TRBJ2-7; D possibly corresponds to TRBD2 (7 bases). The sequence derives from a female donor with papillary thyroid cancer or a benign thyroid nodule (not recorded which). Some clones in this sample may be carry-over from other donors' samples. The specimen was tumor tissue. The CDR3 is CASSSVTRGGGYEQYL. CDR3 in DNA: TGTGCCAGCAGTTCAGTTACTAGAGGGGGGGGCTACGAGCAGTACTTA.